This TCR beta chain appears in the sequencing data of a study of T cells in Graves' hyperthyroidism and ophthalmopathy. Researchers amplified the TCR beta CDR3 regions from RNA transcripts. The HTBI primer set served for first-round RT-PCR of the TCR CDR3. From the multiplex PCR reads, TCRdb called clonotypes with MiXCR, one entry per CDR3 protein. The table lists around 280,000 distinct CDR3 sequences, about an eighth of them singletons. Regarding the study as a whole: A model using 13 V-J features told ophthalmopathy apart from stable hyperthyroidism. Within blood appeared most thyroid clonotypes that had expanded above 0.001.

Any patient presenting with uncontrolled infection, other autoimmune disease, pregnancy or lactation was left out. There are many counts of this clonotype. The antigen is unknown. The TCR sequence derives from a woman aged 25 to 39 with Graves' hyperthyroidism that later progressed to Graves' ophthalmopathy. Sample: blood.

CDR3 coding DNA: TGTGCCAGCAGCTTAGAGGGCGGCTACGAGCAGTACTTC. This translates into CASSLEGGYEQYF. The gene calls are TRBV7-2 and TRBJ2-7; no firm D call. Germline-derived CDR1 and CDR2 are SGHTA and FQGNSA. The CDR3 spans 13 residues. Trimming stripped 1 base from V and 3 bases from J, with 7 bases between.